This TCR beta chain was identified during a study of T cell changes during pregnancy in multiple sclerosis. Clones were read by immunoSEQ multiplex PCR, and TCRdb kept only the in-frame ones, dropping some. The sample lists 55,000 to 75,000 clones; roughly 94% were seen once. The receptor comes from a female donor with multiple sclerosis, enrolled in a pregnancy study. Specimen: peripheral blood, collected after pregnancy.

The CDR3 DNA sequence: TGCGCCAGCCGACGGACTAGCGGGAATAATGAGCAGTTCTTC. It yields the protein CASRRTSGNNEQFF. The J gene is TRBJ2-1, the V gene TRBV5-1; 12 nucleotides align to TRBD2. With V trimmed by 7 bases and J by 7 bases, 6 bases remained unmatched. CDR3 size: 14 residues. Germline CDR1 reads SGHRS; CDR2 reads YFSETQ.